Following are 6 T cell receptor beta chains from one sample sequenced in a study of cytomegalovirus exposure and HLA in healthy donors. PCR employed 60 Vbeta and 13 Jbeta primers. Generated by immunoSEQ multiplex PCR, the TCRdb table keeps only in-frame clones and is missing some. The sample has 110,000 to 150,000 clones, over 60% seen once; the top ten hold less than 1.5%. Sequences were obtained from PBMCs. These receptors were collected from a male donor in good health and CMV-seropositive.

V gene TRBV7-9 combines with J gene TRBJ2-7, with TRBD1 identical over 10 bases. Germline-derived CDR1 and CDR2 are SEHNR and FQNEAQ (reference sequence). V dropped 3 bases and J dropped 6; count of bases not matched to a gene: 8. The CDR3 runs to 15 residues. The CDR3 here is CASSLAGTGVSEQYF. In nucleotides, the CDR3 is TGTGCCAGCAGCTTGGCCGGGACAGGGGTCTCCGAGCAGTACTTC.

V is TRBV6-4 and J is TRBJ2-3, with 11 bases lining up with TRBD2. Germline V gives CDR1 MRHNA, CDR2 SNTAGT. The CDR3 loop spans 16 amino acids. The V gene end was trimmed by 2 bases and the J gene end by 2 bases; junction bases not matched to a gene: 3. The CDR3 coding sequence is TGTGCCAGCAGTGACGGGGGACTAGCGGTCACAGATACGCAGTATTTT. Translating it yields CASSDGGLAVTDTQYF.

The chain couples TRBV7-2 to TRBJ2-2, with 12 bases fitting TRBD2. This CDR3 comprises 16 residues. Losses at the gene ends were 5 bases for V and 4 bases for J; bases not matched to a gene: 5. Germline CDR1 is SGHTA and CDR2 is FQGNSA. In DNA form, the CDR3 reads TGTGCCAGCAGCCCGACTAGCGGGAGCGTCACCGGGGAGCTGTTTTTT. Residues: CASSPTSGSVTGELFF.

This chain connects TRBV27 to TRBJ1-2; TRBD1 matches at 7 bases. V lost 4 bases, J lost 4 bases, and 6 bases stayed unmatched. CDR1 MNHEY and CDR2 SMNVEV come from the germline V gene (reference sequence). The CDR3 runs to 14 residues. The CDR3 spells CASSSTDRVYGYTF. CDR3 DNA: TGTGCCAGCAGTTCGACAGACAGGGTCTATGGCTACACCTTC.

The V and J genes are TRBV19 and TRBJ2-3; 7 bases map to TRBD2. The trim removed 8 bases at V and 4 bases at J, leaving 9 bases unmatched. This CDR3 is built from 14 residues. Germline V gene lookup returns CDR1 LNHDA and CDR2 SQIVND (reference sequence). In nucleotides, the CDR3 is TGTGCCAGTTGTCTCCGGGAGGCCGCAGATACGCAGTATTTT. Translated: CASCLREAADTQYF.

This clone has only a few counts. The J gene is TRBJ1-5, the V gene TRBV6-6; TRBD1 is a possible D gene (6 bases). This CDR3 is built from 15 residues. CDR1 MNHNY and CDR2 SVGAGI come from the germline V gene (reference sequence). Trimming left V 7 bases short and J 0 bases short, with 13 bases between. In DNA form, the CDR3 reads TGTGCCAGCACCCACGGACAGTATAGCAATCAGCCCCAGCATTTT. This encodes CASTHGQYSNQPQHF.